This note documents a single T cell receptor beta chain sequence. The sample's treatment: preoperative locoregional IRX-2 cytokine immunotherapy. This phase Ib study tested locoregional IRX-2 cytokine immunotherapy given before surgery. CDR1 and CDR2 from the germline V gene are SGHNT and YENEEA. The CDR3 totals 17 residues. V was shortened by 3 bases and J by 0 bases, with 12 bases between the two germline ends. The record originates from a study of preoperative IRX-2 immunotherapy in early breast cancer. Produced via immunoSEQ multiplex PCR; TCRdb's table is partial and in-frame only. The sample lists roughly 93,000 clones; roughly 90% were seen once.

This chain connects TRBV11-3 to TRBJ2-6, with D uncertain. This TCR derives from a human donor with breast cancer. Sequenced material: tumor tissue, taken after IRX-2 immunotherapy. The CDR3 region is CASSLEGRHSGANVLTF. The CDR3 DNA sequence: TGTGCCAGCAGCTTGGAAGGGCGGCACTCTGGGGCCAACGTCCTGACTTTC.